This is a list of T cell receptor beta chains from one sample in a study of CD8 T cells in Susac syndrome. TCRdb used MiXCR to reprocess the immunoSEQ multiplex PCR reads, holding one entry per CDR3 protein. The data show around 190,000 distinct CDR3 sequences, 80% to 95% seen once. The specimen was CD4+ T cells from PBMCs. The receptors here all came from a human donor in good health. Each CDR3 is given with its conserved first and last residue. The D gene is left open where the match is weak. Expanded clones are given a class, and other clones once, few, many or no size at all.

cdr3_aa,cdr3_nt,clone_size,v_call,d_call,j_call
CASHLTSGQLNTEAFF,TGTGCCAGTCACCTAACCTCGGGACAACTGAACACTGAAGCTTTCTTT,NA,TRBV28,NA,TRBJ1-1
CATLGGYGEKLFF,TGTGCCACCTTAGGGGGGTACGGTGAAAAACTGTTTTTT,NA,TRBV6-5,NA,TRBJ1-4
CASSRTGTGASYYGYTF,TGTGCCAGCAGTAGAACCGGGACAGGGGCCTCTTACTATGGCTACACCTTC,NA,TRBV27,TRBD1,TRBJ1-2
CASGLQGVTEAFF,TGTGCCAGCGGACTACAGGGGGTCACTGAAGCTTTCTTT,NA,TRBV7-9,TRBD1,TRBJ1-1
CASSPRTGTNLYGYTF,TGTGCCAGCAGTCCTAGGACAGGAACGAATCTTTATGGCTACACCTTC,NA,TRBV2,TRBD1,TRBJ1-2
CSVEGAGNGKLFF,TGCAGCGTTGAGGGGGCCGGTAATGGAAAACTGTTTTTT,NA,TRBV29-1,NA,TRBJ1-4
CASSPGGAGELFF,TGTGCCAGCAGCCCCGGGGGGGCCGGGGAGCTGTTTTTT,NA,TRBV11-3,TRBD2,TRBJ2-2
CASSLFGAGTKTQYF,TGTGCCAGCAGCTTGTTTGGTGCTGGCACAAAGACCCAGTACTTC,NA,TRBV5-4,NA,TRBJ2-5
CAWSASVGELFF,TGTGCCTGGAGTGCGTCGGTCGGGGAGCTGTTTTTT,NA,TRBV30,NA,TRBJ2-2
CASSLPGGGASYNEQFF,TGCGCCAGCAGCTTGCCCGGGGGCGGGGCCTCCTACAATGAGCAGTTCTTC,NA,TRBV5-1,NA,TRBJ2-1
CASSERSYTGELFF,TGTGCCAGCAGTGAAAGATCCTACACCGGGGAGCTGTTTTTT,once,TRBV2,NA,TRBJ2-2
CASSLGGPGSINEQFF,TGTGCCAGCAGCTTGGGGGGACCCGGCAGTATTAATGAGCAGTTCTTC,NA,TRBV5-4,NA,TRBJ2-1
CASRLAFSSDTQYF,TGTGCCTCACGGCTTGCCTTCAGTTCAGATACGCAGTATTTT,NA,TRBV30,NA,TRBJ2-3
CSATGATDTQYF,TGCAGCGCTACAGGGGCCACAGATACGCAGTATTTT,NA,TRBV29-1,TRBD1,TRBJ2-3
CASSLGGSPGNQPQHF,TGCGCCAGCAGCTTGGGTGGGTCCCCGGGCAATCAGCCCCAGCATTTT,NA,TRBV5-1,NA,TRBJ1-5
CASSVRGPGPQHF,TGTGCTAGCAGCGTCAGGGGCCCGGGGCCCCAGCATTTT,NA,TRBV7-7,NA,TRBJ1-5
CASISSGYGYTF,TGTGCCAGCATTTCCTCGGGGTATGGCTACACCTTC,once,TRBV28,NA,TRBJ1-2
CASTSIGFTEAFF,TGTGCCAGTACCTCAATAGGGTTCACTGAAGCTTTCTTT,NA,TRBV19,NA,TRBJ1-1
CASSGMGISSPLHF,TGTGCCAGCTCTGGCATGGGAATTAGTTCACCCCTCCACTTT,NA,TRBV25-1,NA,TRBJ1-6
CASSLVGDSQETQYF,TGCGCCAGCAGCTTGGTTGGGGACAGCCAAGAGACCCAGTACTTC,once,TRBV5-1,TRBD1,TRBJ2-5
CSARDRVSNQPQHF,TGCAGTGCTAGGGACAGGGTGAGCAATCAGCCCCAGCATTTT,NA,TRBV20-1,TRBD1,TRBJ1-5
CAISETPRNSGANVLTF,TGTGCCATCAGTGAGACTCCTAGGAATTCTGGGGCCAACGTCCTGACTTTC,NA,TRBV10-3,NA,TRBJ2-6
CASSSKPGLTNTGELFF,TGTGCCAGCAGTTCCAAACCGGGACTAACGAACACCGGGGAGCTGTTTTTT,NA,TRBV7-2,TRBD2,TRBJ2-2
CSARIQTYEQYF,TGCAGTGCTAGGATACAAACCTACGAGCAGTACTTC,NA,TRBV20-1,NA,TRBJ2-7
CSARATNEKLFF,TGCAGTGCTAGAGCAACTAATGAAAAACTGTTTTTT,NA,TRBV20-1,NA,TRBJ1-4
CAISSSEDTEAFF,TGTGCCATCAGTTCAAGTGAAGACACTGAAGCTTTCTTT,NA,TRBV10-3,NA,TRBJ1-1
CASSSGTGSQETQYF,TGTGCCAGCAGCTCCGGGACAGGGTCACAAGAGACCCAGTACTTC,NA,TRBV5-8,TRBD1,TRBJ2-5
CASSPPLPADTQYF,TGTGCCAGCTCACCACCCCTCCCCGCAGATACGCAGTATTTT,NA,TRBV18,NA,TRBJ2-3
CASSFSGMEAQYF,TGTGCCAGCAGTTTTTCGGGGATGGAGGCCCAGTACTTC,once,TRBV12-3/TRBV12-4,NA,TRBJ2-5
CATSTGQGQGADTQYF,TGTGCCACCAGCACGGGTCAGGGACAGGGAGCGGATACGCAGTATTTT,NA,TRBV15,TRBD1,TRBJ2-3
CASSASATSYEQYF,TGTGCCAGCAGCGCCTCGGCCACCTCCTACGAGCAGTACTTC,NA,TRBV5-4,NA,TRBJ2-7
CASSERSSGGANAGDTQYF,TGTGCCAGCAGTGAAAGGTCTAGCGGGGGGGCCAATGCAGGGGATACGCAGTATTTT,NA,TRBV2,TRBD2,TRBJ2-3
CASSTGQGVGPYNEQFF,TGTGCCAGCAGTACGGGACAGGGGGTAGGCCCCTACAATGAGCAGTTCTTC,once,TRBV28,TRBD1,TRBJ2-1
CSATDGYNEQFF,TGCAGTGCGACGGACGGGTACAATGAGCAGTTCTTC,NA,TRBV20-1,NA,TRBJ2-1
CASSLRLGQWETQYF,TGTGCCAGCAGCCTCCGTCTGGGACAGTGGGAGACCCAGTACTTC,NA,TRBV7-2,TRBD1,TRBJ2-5
CASSYAGQGKTEAFF,TGTGCCAGCAGTTACGCCGGACAGGGGAAGACTGAAGCTTTCTTT,NA,TRBV6-6,TRBD1,TRBJ1-1
CASSLSSATTYEQYF,TGTGCCAGCAGCCTGAGCTCAGCTACGACCTACGAGCAGTACTTC,NA,TRBV7-2,NA,TRBJ2-7
CASSAGTADPQYF,TGCGCCAGCAGTGCCGGGACCGCGGACCCCCAGTACTTC,NA,TRBV5-1,NA,TRBJ2-5
CASSAPDRGQGYGYTF,TGTGCCAGCAGTGCCCCGGACAGGGGGCAAGGATATGGCTACACCTTC,NA,TRBV25-1,TRBD1,TRBJ1-2
CASSHRTGTEFSLTGELFF,TGCGCCAGCAGCCATCGCACCGGGACAGAGTTTTCTTTGACCGGGGAGCTGTTTTTT,NA,TRBV5-1,TRBD1,TRBJ2-2
CASSQGTLNEKLFF,TGTGCCAGCAGCCAGGGGACTTTGAATGAAAAACTGTTTTTT,NA,TRBV3-1,NA,TRBJ1-4
CASSLGAVGTETQYF,TGTGCCAGCAGCTTGGGAGCGGTTGGCACAGAGACCCAGTACTTC,NA,TRBV7-2,NA,TRBJ2-5
CASSSGDGYNQPQHF,TGTGCCAGCAGTTCTGGGGACGGCTACAATCAGCCCCAGCATTTT,once,TRBV12-3/TRBV12-4,NA,TRBJ1-5
CASSQEQRATEAFF,TGCGCCAGCAGCCAAGAACAGCGGGCCACTGAAGCTTTCTTT,NA,TRBV4-1,NA,TRBJ1-1
CASSGRQGGGTGELFF,TGTGCTAGCAGCGGTCGACAGGGAGGAGGCACCGGGGAGCTGTTTTTT,NA,TRBV7-7,NA,TRBJ2-2
CASSATSPILGYTF,TGTGCCAGCAGCGCGACCTCGCCCATCCTAGGCTACACCTTC,NA,TRBV7-3,NA,TRBJ1-2
CASSPHGGGSGANVLTF,TGTGCCAGCAGCCCCCATGGCGGGGGTTCTGGGGCCAACGTCCTGACTTTC,NA,TRBV16,TRBD2,TRBJ2-6
CASSRTGGAAQYF,TGTGCCAGCAGCCGAACGGGAGGAGCGGCCCAGTACTTC,once,TRBV3-1,TRBD2,TRBJ2-5
CASSPRDRGSTEAFF,TGTGCCAGTAGTCCCCGGGACAGGGGCAGCACTGAAGCTTTCTTT,few,TRBV19,TRBD1,TRBJ1-1
CASSLEYNEQFF,TGTGCCAGCAGTTTGGAATATAATGAGCAGTTCTTC,NA,TRBV28,NA,TRBJ2-1
CASSQENGEAFF,TGTGCCAGCAGCCAAGAAAACGGTGAAGCTTTCTTT,once,TRBV4-2,NA,TRBJ1-1
CASTPDLLGTDTQYF,TGTGCCAGCACCCCTGACTTGCTAGGCACAGATACGCAGTATTTT,NA,TRBV7-2,NA,TRBJ2-3
CSATVFYEQYF,TGCAGTGCTACCGTATTCTACGAGCAGTACTTC,NA,TRBV20-1,NA,TRBJ2-7
CASSIFGRNTEAFF,TGTGCCAGTAGTATATTTGGGAGGAACACTGAAGCTTTCTTT,NA,TRBV19,NA,TRBJ1-1
CSVVPSGATNEKLFF,TGCAGCGTCGTACCTAGTGGTGCAACTAATGAAAAACTGTTTTTT,NA,TRBV29-1,NA,TRBJ1-4
CASSPTGTFTGELFF,TGCGCCAGCAGCCCGACAGGGACGTTCACCGGGGAGCTGTTTTTT,NA,TRBV4-3,TRBD1,TRBJ2-2
CASSFGDNDQPQHF,TGTGCCAGCAGCTTCGGGGACAACGATCAGCCCCAGCATTTT,NA,TRBV5-6,NA,TRBJ1-5